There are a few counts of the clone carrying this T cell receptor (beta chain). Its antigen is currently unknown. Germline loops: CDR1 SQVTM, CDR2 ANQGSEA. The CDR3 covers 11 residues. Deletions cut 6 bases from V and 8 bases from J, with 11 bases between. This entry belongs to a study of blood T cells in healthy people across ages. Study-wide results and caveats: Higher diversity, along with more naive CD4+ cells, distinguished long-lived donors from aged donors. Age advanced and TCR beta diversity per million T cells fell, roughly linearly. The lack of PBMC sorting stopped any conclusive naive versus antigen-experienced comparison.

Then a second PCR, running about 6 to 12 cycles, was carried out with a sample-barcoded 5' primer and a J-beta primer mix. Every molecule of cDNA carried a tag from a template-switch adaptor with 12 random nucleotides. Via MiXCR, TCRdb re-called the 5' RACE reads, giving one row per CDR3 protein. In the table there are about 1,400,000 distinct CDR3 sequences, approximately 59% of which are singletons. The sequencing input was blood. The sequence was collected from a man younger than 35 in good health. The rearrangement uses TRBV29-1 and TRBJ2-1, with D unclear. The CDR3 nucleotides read TGCAGCGTGGTTAACGTTGATGAGCAGTTCTTC. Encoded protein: CSVVNVDEQFF.